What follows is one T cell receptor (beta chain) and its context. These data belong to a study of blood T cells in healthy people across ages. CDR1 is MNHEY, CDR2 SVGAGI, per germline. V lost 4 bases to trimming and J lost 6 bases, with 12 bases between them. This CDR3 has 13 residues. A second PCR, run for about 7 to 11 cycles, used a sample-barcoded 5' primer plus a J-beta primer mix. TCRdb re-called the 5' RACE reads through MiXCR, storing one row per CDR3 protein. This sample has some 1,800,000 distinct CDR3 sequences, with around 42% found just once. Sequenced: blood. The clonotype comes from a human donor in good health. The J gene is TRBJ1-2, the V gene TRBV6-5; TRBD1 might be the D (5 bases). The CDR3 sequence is CASSFFRTNGYTF. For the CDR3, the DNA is TGTGCCAGCAGTTTTTTTCGGACAAATGGCTACACCTTC.